These 8 T cell receptor beta chains share one sample of origin, sequenced in a study of T cell responses to AZD1222 COVID-19 vaccine. Produced via immunoSEQ multiplex PCR; TCRdb's table is partial and in-frame only. The table includes 150,000 to 200,000 clones, approximately 90% detected once. The sequences come from peripheral blood, collected 28 days after the second AZD1222 dose. The source is an adult who received the AZD1222 COVID-19 vaccine.

The chain is built from TRBV9 and TRBJ1-6, with D unresolved. The length of the CDR3 is 16 residues. The germline V gene has CDR1 SGDLS and CDR2 YYNGEE. V was cut by 2 bases and J by 0 bases, with 9 bases left in between. The CDR3 DNA reads as TGTGCCAGCAGCGTGGACGGACGCTCCTATAATTCACCCCTCCACTTT. Protein sequence: CASSVDGRSYNSPLHF.

This chain connects TRBV5-1 to TRBJ2-1, with TRBD2 as a possible D gene (5 bases). The CDR3 contains 12 residues. Trimming cost V 6 bases and J 9 bases, with 13 bases left between them. Germline V gives CDR1 SGHRS, CDR2 YFSETQ. The CDR3 protein is CASIHSRGEQFF. The CDR3 DNA sequence: TGCGCCAGCATCCACTCCCGGGGTGAGCAGTTCTTC.

The V gene is TRBV7-9, the J gene TRBJ1-2; no reliable D call. Between the trimmed V and J ends, which lost 5 bases and 4 bases, there was a span of 29 bases. CDR1 SEHNR and CDR2 FQNEAQ come from the germline V gene (reference sequence). The CDR3 contains 19 residues. CDR3 bases: TGTGCCAGCAGCCGGAGTAGTTTGGTATGGGAAACCGCACGCTATGGCTACACCTTC. Its translation: CASSRSSLVWETARYGYTF.

V and J are TRBV5-1 and TRBJ1-1, with D maybe TRBD1 (6 bases). The CDR3 runs 15 residues. The germline V gene has CDR1 SGHRS and CDR2 YFSETQ. Trimming removed 4 bases from V and 2 bases from J, with 15 bases in between. The CDR3 spells CASSAQGPPNTEAFF. CDR3 nucleotides: TGCGCCAGCAGCGCCCAGGGGCCCCCTAACACTGAAGCTTTCTTT.

This chain joins TRBV11-2 and TRBJ2-1; D not certain. From germline, CDR1 is SGHAT and CDR2 FQNNGV. V dropped 2 bases and J dropped 7 bases, with 3 bases sitting between them. The CDR3 covers 11 residues. The CDR3 loop is CASSLSNEQFF. The CDR3 DNA reads as TGTGCCAGCAGCTTAAGTAATGAGCAGTTCTTC.

This clone was picked up one time. The rearrangement joins TRBV7-2 to TRBJ1-3; 7 bases are shared with TRBD1. V gave up 5 bases and J gave up 4 bases; unmatched junction bases: 14. This CDR3 comprises 17 residues. Germline values: CDR1 SGHTA, CDR2 FQGNSA. The CDR3: CASSTQPGQLTGNTIYF. The CDR3 DNA follows: TGTGCCAGCAGCACCCAACCGGGACAGTTAACGGGAAACACCATATATTTT. Filled out from reference TRBV7-2 and TRBJ1-3, the complete variable domain reads GAGVSQSPSNKVTEKGKDVELRCDPISGHTALYWYRQSLGQGLEFLIYFQGNSAPDKSGLPSDRFSAERTGGSVSTLTIQRTQQEDSAVYLCASSTQPGQLTGNTIYFGEGSWLTVV.

This rearrangement joins TRBV5-4 to TRBJ2-3, with D perhaps given as TRBD1 or TRBD2 (6 bases each). Trimming left V 5 bases short and J 1 base short, with 11 bases between. The CDR3 has 14 amino acids. Germline V gene sequence: CDR1 SGHNT, CDR2 YYREEE (reference sequence). DNA for the CDR3: TGTGCCAGCAGAAGGGGGGCCGGCACAGATACGCAGTATTTT. Translation: CASRRGAGTDTQYF.

The chain has TRBV18 and TRBJ1-2; TRBD1 agrees at 8 bases. This CDR3 spans 15 amino acids. Looked up from germline, CDR1 is KGHSH and CDR2 is LQKENI. Trimming took 6 bases from V and 4 from J; bases not matched to a gene: 10. The CDR3 DNA reads as TGTGCCAGCTCCCCATCCCAGGGGGCGGGCTATGGCTACACCTTC. Its translation is CASSPSQGAGYGYTF.